This T cell receptor (beta chain) was found in a study of shared clonotypes between healthy human individuals. The CDR3 has 15 amino acids. CDR1 is MNHNY and CDR2 is SVGAGI in the germline V gene (reference sequence). J was trimmed by 2 bases and V by 6 bases; bases with no gene match: 6. TCRdb's table, derived via immunoSEQ multiplex PCR, lists solely in-frame clones and lacks some. The data hold roughly 1,100,000 clones, with around 74% observed a single time. This TCR derives from a man aged 18 to 29 in good health. The chain links TRBV6-6 to TRBJ2-7, with 11 bases fitting TRBD1. Sequencing used memory CD4+ T cells sorted from blood. Subset described: CD45RA-negative fraction. The CDR3 coding sequence is TGTGCCAGCAGCGACCCGGGACAGGGGGCCTACGAGCAGTACTTC. Translating it yields CASSDPGQGAYEQYF.